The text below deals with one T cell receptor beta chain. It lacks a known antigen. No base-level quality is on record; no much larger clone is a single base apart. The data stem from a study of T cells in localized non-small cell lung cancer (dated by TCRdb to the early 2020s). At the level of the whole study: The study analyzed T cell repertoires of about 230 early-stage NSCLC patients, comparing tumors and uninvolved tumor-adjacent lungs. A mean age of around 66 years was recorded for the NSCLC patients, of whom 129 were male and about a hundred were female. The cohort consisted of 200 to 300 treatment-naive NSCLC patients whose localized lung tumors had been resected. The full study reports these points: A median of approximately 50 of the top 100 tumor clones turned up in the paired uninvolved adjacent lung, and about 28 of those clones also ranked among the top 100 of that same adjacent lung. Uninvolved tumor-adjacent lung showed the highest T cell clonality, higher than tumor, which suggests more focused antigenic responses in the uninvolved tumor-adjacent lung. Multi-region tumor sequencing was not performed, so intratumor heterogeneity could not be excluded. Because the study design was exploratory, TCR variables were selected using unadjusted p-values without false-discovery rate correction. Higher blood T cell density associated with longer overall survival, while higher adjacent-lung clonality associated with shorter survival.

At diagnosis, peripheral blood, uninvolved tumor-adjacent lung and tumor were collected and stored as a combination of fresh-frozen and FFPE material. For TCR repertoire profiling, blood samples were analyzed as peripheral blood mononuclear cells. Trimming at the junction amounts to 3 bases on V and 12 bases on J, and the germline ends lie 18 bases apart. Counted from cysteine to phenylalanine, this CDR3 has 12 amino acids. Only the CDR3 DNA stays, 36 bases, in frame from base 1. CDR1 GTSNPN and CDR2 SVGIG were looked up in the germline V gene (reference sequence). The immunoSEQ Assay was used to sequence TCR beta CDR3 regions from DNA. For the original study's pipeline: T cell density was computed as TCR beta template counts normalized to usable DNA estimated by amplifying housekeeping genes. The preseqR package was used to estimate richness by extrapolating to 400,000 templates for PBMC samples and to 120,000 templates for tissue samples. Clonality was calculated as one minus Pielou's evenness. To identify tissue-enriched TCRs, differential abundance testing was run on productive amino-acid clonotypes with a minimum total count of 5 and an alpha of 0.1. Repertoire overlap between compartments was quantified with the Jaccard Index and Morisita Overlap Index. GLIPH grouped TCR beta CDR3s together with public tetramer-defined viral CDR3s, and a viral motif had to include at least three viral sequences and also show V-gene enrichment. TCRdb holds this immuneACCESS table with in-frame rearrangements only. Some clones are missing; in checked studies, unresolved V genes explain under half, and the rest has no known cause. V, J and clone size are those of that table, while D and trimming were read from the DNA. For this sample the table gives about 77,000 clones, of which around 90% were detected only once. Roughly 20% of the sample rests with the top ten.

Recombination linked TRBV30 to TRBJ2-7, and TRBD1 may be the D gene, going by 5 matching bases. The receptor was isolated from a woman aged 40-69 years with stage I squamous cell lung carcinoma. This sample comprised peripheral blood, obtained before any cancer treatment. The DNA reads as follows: TGTGCCTGGAGCCTCCCGCAGGGTGGGCGGTACTTC. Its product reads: CAWSLPQGGRYF.